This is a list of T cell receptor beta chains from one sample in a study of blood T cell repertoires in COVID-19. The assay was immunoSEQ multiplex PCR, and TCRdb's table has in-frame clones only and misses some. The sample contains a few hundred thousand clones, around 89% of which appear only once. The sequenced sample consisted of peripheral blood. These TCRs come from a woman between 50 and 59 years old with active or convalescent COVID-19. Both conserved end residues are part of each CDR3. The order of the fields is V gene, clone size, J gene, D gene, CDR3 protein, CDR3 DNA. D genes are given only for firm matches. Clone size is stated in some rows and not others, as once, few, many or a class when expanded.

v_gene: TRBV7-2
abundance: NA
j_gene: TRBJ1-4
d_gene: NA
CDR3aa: CASSLSGLAVLNEKLFF
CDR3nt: TGTGCCAGCAGCCTATCCGGTCTGGCGGTGCTAAATGAAAAACTGTTTTTT

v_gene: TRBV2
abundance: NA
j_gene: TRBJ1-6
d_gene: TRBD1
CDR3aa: CASSSYVAGGSSPLHF
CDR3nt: TGTGCCAGCAGTAGCTACGTGGCAGGGGGTTCTTCACCCCTCCACTTT

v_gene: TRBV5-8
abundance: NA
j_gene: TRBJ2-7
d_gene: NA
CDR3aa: CASSHSYEQYF
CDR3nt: TGTGCCAGCAGCCACAGCTACGAGCAGTACTTC

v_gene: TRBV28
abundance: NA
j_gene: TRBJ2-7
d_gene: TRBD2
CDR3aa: CASSSPGGSSYEQYF
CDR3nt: TGTGCCAGCAGTTCGCCCGGGGGGAGCTCCTACGAGCAGTACTTC

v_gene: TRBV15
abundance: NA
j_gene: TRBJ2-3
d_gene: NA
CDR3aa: CATSPPWGRTDTQYF
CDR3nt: TGTGCCACCAGCCCCCCTTGGGGGCGCACAGATACGCAGTATTTT

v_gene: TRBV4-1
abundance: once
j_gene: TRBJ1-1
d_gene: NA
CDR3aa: CASSQDGREGTEAFF
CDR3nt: TGCGCCAGCAGCCAGGACGGACGGGAGGGGACTGAAGCTTTCTTT

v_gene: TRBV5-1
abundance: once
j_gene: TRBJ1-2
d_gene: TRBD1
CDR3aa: CASSWGTGGGNGYTF
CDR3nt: TGCGCCAGCAGCTGGGGGACAGGGGGTGGAAATGGCTACACCTTC

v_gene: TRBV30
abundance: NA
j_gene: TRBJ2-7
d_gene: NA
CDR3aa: CAWSVGGHYEQYF
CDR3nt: TGTGCCTGGAGTGTAGGGGGACACTACGAGCAGTACTTC

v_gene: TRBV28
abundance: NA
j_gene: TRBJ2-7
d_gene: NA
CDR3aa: CASSTRRQLRYEQYF
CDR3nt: TGTGCCAGCAGCACCCGGCGACAGTTACGATACGAGCAGTACTTC

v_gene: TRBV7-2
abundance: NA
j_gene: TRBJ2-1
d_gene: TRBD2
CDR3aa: CASSRGLAELNEQFF
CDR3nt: TGTGCCAGCAGCCGGGGACTAGCGGAACTGAATGAGCAGTTCTTC

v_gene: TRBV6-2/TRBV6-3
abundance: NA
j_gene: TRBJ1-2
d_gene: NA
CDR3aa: CASSQDTFEGYTF
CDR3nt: TGTGCCAGCAGTCAGGACACCTTTGAGGGCTACACCTTC

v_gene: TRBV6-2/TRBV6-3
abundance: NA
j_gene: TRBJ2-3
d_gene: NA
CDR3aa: CASSYSGATSTDTQYF
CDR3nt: TGTGCCAGCAGTTACTCAGGGGCGACTAGCACAGATACGCAGTATTTT

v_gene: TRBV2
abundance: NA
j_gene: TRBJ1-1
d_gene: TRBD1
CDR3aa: CASREETGVYTEAFF
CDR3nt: TGTGCCAGCAGGGAAGAGACAGGGGTTTACACTGAAGCTTTCTTT

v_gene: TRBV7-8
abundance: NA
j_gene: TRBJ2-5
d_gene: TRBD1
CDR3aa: CASSSDRSLRETQYF
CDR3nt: TGTGCCAGCAGCTCGGACAGGTCGTTAAGGGAGACCCAGTACTTC

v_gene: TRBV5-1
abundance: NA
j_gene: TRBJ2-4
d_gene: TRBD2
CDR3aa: CASSLDLSGGNIQYF
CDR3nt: TGCGCCAGCAGCTTGGACCTTTCGGGGGGAAACATTCAGTACTTC

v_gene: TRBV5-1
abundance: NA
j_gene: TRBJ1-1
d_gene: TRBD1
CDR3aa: CASSLIGTGGNTEAFF
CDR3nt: TGCGCCAGCAGCTTGATAGGGACAGGGGGGAACACTGAAGCTTTCTTT

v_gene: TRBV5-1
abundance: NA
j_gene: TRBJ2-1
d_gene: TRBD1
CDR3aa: CASSLGGTGATNEQFF
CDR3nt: TGCGCCAGCAGCTTGGGCGGGACAGGGGCCACCAATGAGCAGTTCTTC

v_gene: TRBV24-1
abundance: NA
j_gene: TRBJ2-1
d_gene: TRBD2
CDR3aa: CATPSSGRALSEQFF
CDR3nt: TGTGCCACCCCCTCTAGCGGGAGGGCCCTCAGTGAGCAGTTCTTC

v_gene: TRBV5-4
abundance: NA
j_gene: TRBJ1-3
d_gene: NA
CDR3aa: CASSVQGGNTIYF
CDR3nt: TGTGCCAGCAGCGTGCAGGGAGGAAACACCATATATTTT

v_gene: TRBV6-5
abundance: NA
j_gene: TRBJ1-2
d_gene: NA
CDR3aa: CASSRIGRGYTF
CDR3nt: TGTGCCAGCAGTCGCATTGGCCGTGGCTACACCTTC

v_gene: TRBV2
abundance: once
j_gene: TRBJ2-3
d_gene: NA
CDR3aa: CASSENRETTYTQYF
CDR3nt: TGTGCCAGCAGTGAAAACAGGGAAACGACCTATACGCAGTATTTT

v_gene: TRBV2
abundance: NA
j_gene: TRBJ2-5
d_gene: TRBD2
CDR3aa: CASSKGLAGDFETQYF
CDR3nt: TGTGCCAGCAGTAAAGGACTAGCGGGAGATTTTGAGACCCAGTACTTC

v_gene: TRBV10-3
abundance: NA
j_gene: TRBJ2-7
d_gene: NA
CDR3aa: CAISVDRQSSYEQYF
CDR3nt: TGTGCCATCAGCGTTGACAGGCAGAGCTCCTACGAGCAGTACTTC

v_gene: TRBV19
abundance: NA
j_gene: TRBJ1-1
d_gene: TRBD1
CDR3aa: CASSRQGIANTEAFF
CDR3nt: TGTGCCAGTAGTCGACAGGGGATTGCGAACACTGAAGCTTTCTTT

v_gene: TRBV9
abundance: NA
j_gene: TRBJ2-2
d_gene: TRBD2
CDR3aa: CASSTHSGSNTGELFF
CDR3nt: TGTGCCAGCAGCACACATAGCGGGAGCAACACCGGGGAGCTGTTTTTT

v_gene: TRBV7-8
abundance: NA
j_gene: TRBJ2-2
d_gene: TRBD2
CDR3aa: CASSPSGANTGELFF
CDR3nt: TGTGCCAGCAGCCCGAGCGGGGCGAACACCGGGGAGCTGTTTTTT

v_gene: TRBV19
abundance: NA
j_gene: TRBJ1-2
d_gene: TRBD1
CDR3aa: CASSRDRVNYGYTF
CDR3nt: TGTGCCAGTAGTCGGGACAGGGTGAACTATGGCTACACCTTC

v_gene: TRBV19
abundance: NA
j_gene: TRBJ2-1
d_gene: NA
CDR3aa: CASTLRDNYNEQFF
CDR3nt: TGTGCCAGTACTCTGCGGGATAACTACAATGAGCAGTTCTTC

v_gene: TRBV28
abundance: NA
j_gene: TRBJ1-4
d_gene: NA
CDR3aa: CASSLPAAFSATNEKLFF
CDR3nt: TGTGCCAGCAGTCTGCCCGCTGCCTTCAGTGCAACTAATGAAAAACTGTTTTTT

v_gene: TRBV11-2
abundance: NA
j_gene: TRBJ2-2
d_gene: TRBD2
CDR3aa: CASSSRASGKYAGELFF
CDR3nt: TGTGCCAGCAGCTCCCGTGCTAGCGGGAAGTATGCCGGGGAGCTGTTTTTT

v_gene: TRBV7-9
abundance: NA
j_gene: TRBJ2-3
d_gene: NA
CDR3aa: CASSTKGAGSTDTQYF
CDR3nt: TGTGCCAGCAGCACTAAAGGGGCGGGGTCCACAGATACGCAGTATTTT

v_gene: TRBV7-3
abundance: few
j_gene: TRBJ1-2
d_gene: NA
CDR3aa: CASSLTSDPGSYGYTF
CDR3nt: TGTGCCAGCAGCTTAACTTCGGACCCGGGGAGCTATGGCTACACCTTC

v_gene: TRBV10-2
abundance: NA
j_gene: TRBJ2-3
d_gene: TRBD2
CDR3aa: CASKGLGGTDTQYF
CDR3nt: TGCGCCAGCAAAGGACTAGGTGGGACAGATACGCAGTATTTT

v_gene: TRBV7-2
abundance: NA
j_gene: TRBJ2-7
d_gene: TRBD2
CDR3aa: CASSLAGTSGEQYF
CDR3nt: TGTGCCAGCAGCTTAGCGGGGACTAGCGGCGAGCAGTACTTC

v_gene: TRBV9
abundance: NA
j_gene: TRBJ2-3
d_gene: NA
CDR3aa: CASSVGPLADTQYF
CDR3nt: TGTGCCAGCAGCGTAGGCCCTTTAGCGGATACGCAGTATTTT

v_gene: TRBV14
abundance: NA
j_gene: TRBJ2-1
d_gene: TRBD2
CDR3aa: CASSHIASGNNEQFF
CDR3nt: TGTGCCAGCAGCCATATCGCTAGCGGAAACAATGAGCAGTTCTTC

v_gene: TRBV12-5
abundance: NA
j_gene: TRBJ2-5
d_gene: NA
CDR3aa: CASGLVASQETQYF
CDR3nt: TGTGCTAGTGGTTTGGTAGCTAGTCAAGAGACCCAGTACTTC

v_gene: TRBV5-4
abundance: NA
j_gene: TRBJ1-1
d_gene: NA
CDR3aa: CASSLVGSWNTEAFF
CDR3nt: TGTGCCAGCAGCTTGGTTGGGAGTTGGAACACTGAAGCTTTCTTT

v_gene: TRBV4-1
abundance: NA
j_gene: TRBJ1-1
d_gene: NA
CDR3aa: CASSQGLGHTEAFF
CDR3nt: TGCGCCAGCAGCCAAGGACTAGGCCACACTGAAGCTTTCTTT

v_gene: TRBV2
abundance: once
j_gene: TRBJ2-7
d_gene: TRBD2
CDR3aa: CASSDSLAGYEQYF
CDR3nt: TGTGCCAGCAGTGACTCGCTAGCGGGGTACGAGCAGTACTTC

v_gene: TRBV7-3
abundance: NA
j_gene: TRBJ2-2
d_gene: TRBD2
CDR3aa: CASSLGLANTGELFF
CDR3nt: TGTGCCAGCAGCTTGGGACTAGCGAACACCGGGGAGCTGTTTTTT

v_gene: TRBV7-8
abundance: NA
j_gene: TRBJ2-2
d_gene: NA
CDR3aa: CASSLRLNTGELFF
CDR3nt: TGTGCCAGCAGCTTAAGACTTAACACCGGGGAGCTGTTTTTT

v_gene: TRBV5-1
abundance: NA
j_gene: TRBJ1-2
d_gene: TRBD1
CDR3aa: CASSLALGQGPHGYTF
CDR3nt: TGCGCCAGCAGCTTGGCCTTGGGACAGGGGCCTCATGGCTACACCTTC

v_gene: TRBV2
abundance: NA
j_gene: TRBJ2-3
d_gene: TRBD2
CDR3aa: CASTKFGGERGTDTQYF
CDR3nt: TGTGCCAGCACTAAATTTGGGGGGGAGAGGGGCACAGATACGCAGTATTTT

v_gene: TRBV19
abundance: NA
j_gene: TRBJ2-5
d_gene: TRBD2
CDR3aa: CASSMREERGFQETQYF
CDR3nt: TGTGCCAGTAGTATGAGGGAAGAGCGGGGGTTTCAAGAGACCCAGTACTTC

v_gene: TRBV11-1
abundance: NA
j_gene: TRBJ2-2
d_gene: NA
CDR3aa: CASSFSRRTGELFF
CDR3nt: TGTGCCAGCAGCTTTAGCCGAAGGACCGGGGAGCTGTTTTTT

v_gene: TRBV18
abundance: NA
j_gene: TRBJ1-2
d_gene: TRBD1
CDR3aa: CASSDGQGAYGYTF
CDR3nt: TGTGCCAGCTCAGACGGACAGGGGGCATATGGCTACACCTTC

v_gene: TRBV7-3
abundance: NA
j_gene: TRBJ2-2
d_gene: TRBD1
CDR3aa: CASSLTGGPGYAGELFF
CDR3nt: TGTGCCAGCAGCTTGACAGGGGGCCCCGGCTATGCCGGGGAGCTGTTTTTT

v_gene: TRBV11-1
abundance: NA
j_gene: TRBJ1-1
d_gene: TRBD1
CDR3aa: CASSHRGLEAFF
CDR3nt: TGTGCCAGCAGCCATAGGGGGCTTGAAGCTTTCTTT

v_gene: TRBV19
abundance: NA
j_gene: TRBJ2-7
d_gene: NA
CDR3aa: CASSRGEVFYEQYF
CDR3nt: TGTGCCAGTAGTAGGGGGGAGGTCTTCTACGAGCAGTACTTC

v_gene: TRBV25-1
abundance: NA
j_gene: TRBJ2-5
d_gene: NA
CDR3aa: CASSIPSGKQETQYF
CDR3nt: TGTGCCAGCAGTATTCCCAGCGGTAAACAAGAGACCCAGTACTTC